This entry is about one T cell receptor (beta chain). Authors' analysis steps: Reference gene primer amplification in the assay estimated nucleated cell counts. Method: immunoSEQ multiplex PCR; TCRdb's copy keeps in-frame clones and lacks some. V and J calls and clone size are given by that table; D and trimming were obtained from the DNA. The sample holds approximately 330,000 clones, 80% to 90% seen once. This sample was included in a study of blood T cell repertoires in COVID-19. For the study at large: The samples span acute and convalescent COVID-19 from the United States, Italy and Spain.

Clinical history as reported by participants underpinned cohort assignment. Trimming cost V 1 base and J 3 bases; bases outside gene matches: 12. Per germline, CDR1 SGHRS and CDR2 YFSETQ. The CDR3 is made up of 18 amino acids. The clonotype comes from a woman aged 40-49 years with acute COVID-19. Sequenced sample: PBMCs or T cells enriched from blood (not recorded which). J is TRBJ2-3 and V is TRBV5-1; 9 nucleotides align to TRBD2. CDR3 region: CASSLLLAGWGVTDTQYF. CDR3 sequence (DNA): TGCGCCAGCAGCTTGTTGCTAGCGGGGTGGGGAGTGACAGATACGCAGTATTTT.